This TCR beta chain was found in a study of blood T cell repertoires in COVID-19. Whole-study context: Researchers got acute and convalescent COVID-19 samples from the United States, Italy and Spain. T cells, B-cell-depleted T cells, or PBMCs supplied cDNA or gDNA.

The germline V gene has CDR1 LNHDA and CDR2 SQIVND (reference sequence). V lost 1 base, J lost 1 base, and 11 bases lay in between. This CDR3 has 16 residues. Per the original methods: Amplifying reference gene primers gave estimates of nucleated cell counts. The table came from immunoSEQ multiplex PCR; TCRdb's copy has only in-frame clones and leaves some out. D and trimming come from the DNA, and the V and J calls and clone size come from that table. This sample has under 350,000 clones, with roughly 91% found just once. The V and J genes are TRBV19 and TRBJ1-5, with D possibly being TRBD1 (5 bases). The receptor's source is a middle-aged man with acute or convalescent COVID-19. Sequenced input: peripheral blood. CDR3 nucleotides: TGTGCCAGTAGTATAGGTCCAGGGAAGAGCAATCAGCCCCAGCATTTT. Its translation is CASSIGPGKSNQPQHF.